This TCR beta chain was profiled in a study of T cells after somatic rescue of genetic block. Produced via immunoSEQ multiplex PCR; TCRdb's table is partial and in-frame only. Altogether roughly 11,000 clones are present, less than 80% being singletons, with the ten largest covering under 9.5%. The sequenced sample was peripheral blood mononuclear cells (PBMCs). This sequence was found in a boy aged 10-17 years.

CDR3 residues: CASTLSQGSSYEQYF. CDR3 nucleotides: TGTGCCAGCACCCTATCACAGGGAAGCTCCTACGAGCAGTACTTC. V is TRBV7-2 and J is TRBJ2-7; possible D gene TRBD1, 6 bases. Germline assignment: CDR1 SGHTA and CDR2 FQGNSA. V was cut by 7 bases and J by 0 bases, with 16 bases left in between. The CDR3 consists of 15 residues. The variable domain in full, with the rest retrieved from reference TRBV7-2 and TRBJ2-7, is GAGVSQSPSNKVTEKGKDVELRCDPISGHTALYWYRQSLGQGLEFLIYFQGNSAPDKSGLPSDRFSAERTGGSVSTLTIQRTQQEDSAVYLCASTLSQGSSYEQYFGPGTRLTVT.